Only a few counts were recorded for the clone carrying this T cell receptor (beta chain). Its antigen remains unidentified. Diagnosis rested on symptoms, serum thyroxine and TRAb, thyroid ultrasound, and orbital computed tomography. This entry comes from a study of T cells in Graves' hyperthyroidism and ophthalmopathy. About the research overall: Peripheral blood collection took place at initial diagnosis, before any treatment.

General study findings and limits: The model foresaw ophthalmopathy a median roughly 6.5 months prior to onset. A model using 13 V-J features told ophthalmopathy apart from stable hyperthyroidism.

V was pared by 7 bases and J by 6 bases, with 10 bases between. The CDR3 is 12 amino acids. Amplified TCR beta CDR3 regions came from RNA transcripts. The HTBI primer set drove a first-round RT-PCR of the TCR CDR3. One entry per CDR3 protein results from TCRdb running MiXCR on the multiplex PCR reads. Altogether approximately 400,000 distinct CDR3 sequences are present, about 14% being singletons, with the ten largest covering approximately 29%. This clonotype originated in a man aged 50-59 years with Graves' ophthalmopathy. The sequenced sample was blood. The chain couples TRBV12-3 or TRBV12-4 to TRBJ1-5; D is undetermined. The CDR3 DNA reads as TGTGCCAGCACCGTCAACTTTCAGCCCCAGCATTTT. Translation gives CASTVNFQPQHF.